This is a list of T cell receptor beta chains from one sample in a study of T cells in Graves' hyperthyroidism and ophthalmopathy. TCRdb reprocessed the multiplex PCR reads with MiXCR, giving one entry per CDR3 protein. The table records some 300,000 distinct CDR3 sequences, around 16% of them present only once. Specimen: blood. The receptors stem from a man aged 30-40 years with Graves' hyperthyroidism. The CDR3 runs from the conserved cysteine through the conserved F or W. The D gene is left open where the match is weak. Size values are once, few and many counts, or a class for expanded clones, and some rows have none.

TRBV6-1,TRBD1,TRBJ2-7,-,TGTGCCAGCATGCCGGGACAGGACTACGAGCAGTACTTC,CASMPGQDYEQYF
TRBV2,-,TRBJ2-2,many,TGTGCCAGCCACATGTTGTCGAACACCGGGGAGCTGTTTTTT,CASHMLSNTGELFF
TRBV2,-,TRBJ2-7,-,TGTGCCAGCAGTGCCTGGGGCGGGGCCCCCCCCGAGCAGTACTTC,CASSAWGGAPPEQYF
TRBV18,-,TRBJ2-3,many,TGTGCCAGCTCACCAAGGGCAGATAGCACAGATACGCAGTATTTT,CASSPRADSTDTQYF
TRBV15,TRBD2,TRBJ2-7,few,TGTGCCACCAGCAGAGATCTGGGGACTAGCCCACGCGGGCAGTACTTC,CATSRDLGTSPRGQYF
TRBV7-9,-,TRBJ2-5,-,TGTGCCAGCAGCCCAAGGGGATCAGAGTATGAGACCCAGTACTTC,CASSPRGSEYETQYF
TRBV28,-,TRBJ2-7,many,TGTGCCAGCAGTTTCCCCGGACAGTCCTACGAGCAGTACTTC,CASSFPGQSYEQYF
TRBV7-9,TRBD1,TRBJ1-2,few,TGTGCCAGCAGCCCTCGGACAGGGCAGGCGCGTGGCTACACCTTC,CASSPRTGQARGYTF
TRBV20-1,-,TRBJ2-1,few,TGCAGTGCTAGAGATCCTGACGGTAACAATGAGCAGTTCTTC,CSARDPDGNNEQFF
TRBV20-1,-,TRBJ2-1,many,TGCAGTCCCGAAAAAAACAATGAGCAGTTCTTC,CSPEKNNEQFF
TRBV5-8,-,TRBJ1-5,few,TGTGCCAGCAGCTTGGGAGACAGGCTTCATCAGCCCCAGCATTTT,CASSLGDRLHQPQHF
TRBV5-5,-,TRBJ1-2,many,TGTGCCAGCAGTTCTCGACACCATTCCTATGGCTACACCTTC,CASSSRHHSYGYTF
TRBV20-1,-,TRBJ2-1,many,TGCAGTGCTAGGACAGACTGGGGTGAGCAGTTCTTC,CSARTDWGEQFF
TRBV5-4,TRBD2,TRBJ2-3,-,TGTGCCAGCAGCCTATCCAGACTAGCGGGAGGGGCAGATACGCAGTATTTT,CASSLSRLAGGADTQYF
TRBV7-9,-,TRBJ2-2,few,TGTGCCAGCACACGGTTCACCGGGGAGCTGTTTTTT,CASTRFTGELFF
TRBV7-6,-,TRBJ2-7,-,TGTGCCAGCACGTTGGGAGGCCGATCCTACGAGCAGTACTTC,CASTLGGRSYEQYF
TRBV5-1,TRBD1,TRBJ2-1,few,TGCGCCAGCCCAGGGGGCCAGGAGTTCTTC,CASPGGQEFF
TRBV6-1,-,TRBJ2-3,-,TGTGCCAGCAGTTTCGGGACGTCAGATACGCAGTATTTT,CASSFGTSDTQYF
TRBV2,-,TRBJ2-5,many,TGTGCCAGCAGTGGGCCCGGTCAAGAGACCCAGTACTTC,CASSGPGQETQYF
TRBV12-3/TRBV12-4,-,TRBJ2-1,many,TGTGCCAGCACTTTACAGGAGCCCCTCCAGTTCTTC,CASTLQEPLQFF
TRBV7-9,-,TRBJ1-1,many,TGTGCCAGCAGCCCCTCTGGCACTGAAGCTTTCTTT,CASSPSGTEAFF
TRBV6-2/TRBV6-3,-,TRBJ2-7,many,TGTGCCAGCAGTTACTCGCCAGCCACCTACGAGCAGTACTTC,CASSYSPATYEQYF
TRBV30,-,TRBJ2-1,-,TGTGCCTGGATCACGGTCCTCGAGCAGTTCTTC,CAWITVLEQFF
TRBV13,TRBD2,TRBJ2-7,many,TGTGCCAGCAGCCCGGGGACTAGGAGGGAGCAGTACTTC,CASSPGTRREQYF
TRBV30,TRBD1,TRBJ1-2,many,TGTGCCTGGAGTTCCACGGACAGGTCCTATGGCTACACCTTC,CAWSSTDRSYGYTF
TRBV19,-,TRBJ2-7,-,TGTGCCAGTAGTATCGCTGTCTCCTACGAGCAGTACTTC,CASSIAVSYEQYF
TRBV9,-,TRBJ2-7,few,TGTGCCAGCAGCGTAGGAGTGACAGCCTCCTACGAGCAGTACTTC,CASSVGVTASYEQYF
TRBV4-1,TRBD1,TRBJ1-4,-,TGCGCCAGCAGCCAGGACAGGGGGCATGAAAAACTGTTTTTT,CASSQDRGHEKLFF
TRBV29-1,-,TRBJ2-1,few,TGCAGCGTGCCCATTAGGAGTGAGCAGTTCTTC,CSVPIRSEQFF
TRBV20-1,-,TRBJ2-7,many,TGCAGCGCTTTGGACGCCCCTGGCGAGCAGTACTTC,CSALDAPGEQYF
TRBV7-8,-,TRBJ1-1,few,TGTGCCAGCAGCTTGCTCTCACAGGGTGGCACTGAAGCTTTCTTT,CASSLLSQGGTEAFF
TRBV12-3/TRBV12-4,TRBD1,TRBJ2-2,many,TGTGCCAGCAGATCTAGTGCCGGGACAGCGAACACCGGGGAGCTGTTTTTT,CASRSSAGTANTGELFF
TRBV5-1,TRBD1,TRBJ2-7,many,TGCGCCAGCAGCTTGGGCACCGGGACAGGGACCTACGAGCAGTACTTC,CASSLGTGTGTYEQYF
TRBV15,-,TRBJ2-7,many,TGTGCCACCAGCAGCCTCCACAGGACTGGATCGGCCGAGCAGTACTTC,CATSSLHRTGSAEQYF
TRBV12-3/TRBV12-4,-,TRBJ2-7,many,TGTGCCAGCACCCCTCGGGATCTCTACGAGCAGTACTTC,CASTPRDLYEQYF
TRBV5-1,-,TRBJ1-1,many,TGCGCCAGCAGCCGGGGGGAGAACACTGAAGCTTTCTTT,CASSRGENTEAFF
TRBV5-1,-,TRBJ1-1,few,TGCGCCAGCAGCTTGGCCAGGGAAATGAACACTGAAGCTTTCTTT,CASSLAREMNTEAFF
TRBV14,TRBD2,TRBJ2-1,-,TGTGCCAGCAGCCAGGGGCGGCTAGCGGGGAACAATGAGCAGTTCTTC,CASSQGRLAGNNEQFF
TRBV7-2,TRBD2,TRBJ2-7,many,TGTGCCAGCAGCGACCTTAGCGGGAGGGCCCTCGGCGAGCAGTACTTC,CASSDLSGRALGEQYF
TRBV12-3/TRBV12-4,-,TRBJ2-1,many,TGTGCCAGCAGTTTAGGGCGGGCTAACAATGAGCAGTTCTTC,CASSLGRANNEQFF
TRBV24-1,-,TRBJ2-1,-,TGTGCCACCAGTGAAGCGAGGAGAGAAGTCCGGTACAATGAGCAGTTCTTC,CATSEARREVRYNEQFF